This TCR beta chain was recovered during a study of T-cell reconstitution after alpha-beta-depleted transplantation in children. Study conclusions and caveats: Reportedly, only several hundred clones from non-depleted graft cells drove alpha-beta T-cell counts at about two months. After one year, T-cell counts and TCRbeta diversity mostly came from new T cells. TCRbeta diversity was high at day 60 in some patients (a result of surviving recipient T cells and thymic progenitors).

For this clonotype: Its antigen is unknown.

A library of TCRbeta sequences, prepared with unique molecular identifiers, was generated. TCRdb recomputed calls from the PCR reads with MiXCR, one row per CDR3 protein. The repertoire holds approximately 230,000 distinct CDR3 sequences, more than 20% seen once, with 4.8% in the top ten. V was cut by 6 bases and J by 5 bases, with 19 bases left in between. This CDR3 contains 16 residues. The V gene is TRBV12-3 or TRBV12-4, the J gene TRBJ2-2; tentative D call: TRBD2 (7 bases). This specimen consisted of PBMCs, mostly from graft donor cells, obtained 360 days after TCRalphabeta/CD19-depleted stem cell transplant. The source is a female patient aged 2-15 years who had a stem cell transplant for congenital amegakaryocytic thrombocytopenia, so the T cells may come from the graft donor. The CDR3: CASRSDWGRETGELFF. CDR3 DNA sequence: TGTGCCAGCAGGTCTGACTGGGGGCGGGAGACCGGGGAGCTGTTTTTT.